The 26 T cell receptor beta chains below were found in one sample sequenced in a study of cytomegalovirus exposure and HLA in healthy donors. Amplification used 60 Vbeta primers and 13 Jbeta primers. Assay used: immunoSEQ multiplex PCR; TCRdb lists only in-frame clones, some missing. The table lists more than 110,000 clones, around 82% of them singletons. The sample consisted of PBMCs. The receptors were sampled from a man aged 40-50 years in good health and CMV-seropositive.

The V and J genes are TRBV11-3 and TRBJ2-1, with D possibly matching TRBD1 (6 bases). CDR1 SGHNT and CDR2 YENEEA come from the germline V gene. Trimming took off 5 bases at V and 7 bases at J, with 24 bases between the two ends. The CDR3 has 17 residues. CDR3 nucleotide sequence: TGTGCCAGCAGCCTTAGGGGGACCGATCCTAGCCATAATGAGCAGTTCTTC. It encodes CASSLRGTDPSHNEQFF.

The V gene is TRBV6-5, the J gene TRBJ2-7, with 10 nucleotides matching TRBD2. Per the germline V gene, CDR1 is MNHEY and CDR2 is SVGAGI. With 0 bases clipped from V and 6 bases from J, the junction kept 8 bases outside the gene matches. The CDR3 spans 16 residues. The CDR3 is CASSYSYWASGSEQYF. The CDR3 nucleotides read TGTGCCAGCAGTTACTCTTATTGGGCTAGCGGGAGCGAGCAGTACTTC.

This clone was observed a few times. The chain carries TRBV28 and TRBJ1-2, with D hard to call. Germline loops: CDR1 MDHEN, CDR2 SYDVKM. The CDR3 is 13 residues long. V shed 3 bases and J shed 4 bases, with 9 bases lying between them. The CDR3 is CASSLVGSYGYTF. CDR3 sequence (DNA): TGTGCCAGCAGTTTGGTCGGGAGCTATGGCTACACCTTC.

This clone was seen more than once but under ten times. The rearrangement joins TRBV4-3 to TRBJ2-1, with 8 positions matching TRBD2. Per the germline V gene, CDR1 is LGHNA and CDR2 is YSLEER. The CDR3 contains 17 residues. Trimming at V came to 0 bases and at J to 5 bases, leaving 9 bases not matched to a gene. CDR3 loop: CASSQDPRGLVNNEQFF. CDR3 nucleotides: TGCGCCAGCAGCCAAGATCCCCGGGGACTAGTGAACAATGAGCAGTTCTTC.

J is TRBJ2-5 and V is TRBV15; unclear D gene. V gave up 0 bases and J gave up 5 bases, with 7 bases separating them. This CDR3 region has 13 residues. CDR1 is LNHNV and CDR2 is YYDKDF in the germline V gene (reference sequence). The CDR3 nucleotides read TGTGCCACCAGCAGAGATCTTACTGAGACCCAGTACTTC. Translated: CATSRDLTETQYF.

The chain couples TRBV6-4 to TRBJ2-3; 8 bases are shared with TRBD1. The CDR3 sequence is 15 residues long. V gave up 5 bases and J gave up 0 bases; unmatched junction bases: 4. Per the germline V gene, CDR1 is MRHNA and CDR2 is SNTAGT. DNA of the CDR3: TGTGCCAGCAGTCTGGACAGGGCTAGCACAGATACGCAGTATTTT. Its protein is CASSLDRASTDTQYF.

CDR3 loop: CASRLQGSNSPLHF. CDR3 coding DNA: TGTGCCAGCAGGCTACAGGGGAGTAATTCACCCCTCCACTTT. The genes are TRBV4-2 and TRBJ1-6, with TRBD1 identical over 7 bases. The ends lost 6 bases at V and 6 bases at J; junction bases unmatched: 5. CDR1 is LGHNA, CDR2 YNFKEQ, per germline. CDR3 length: 14 amino acids.

This clone was picked up one time. The chain recombines TRBV28 with TRBJ2-7, with a weak D call TRBD1 (6 bases). This CDR3 has 11 residues. CDR1 MDHEN and CDR2 SYDVKM come from the germline V gene. Trimming pared 10 bases from V and 2 bases from J, leaving 9 bases between. The CDR3 reads CATRQAYEQYF. For the CDR3, the DNA is TGTGCCACCAGACAGGCCTACGAGCAGTACTTC. Full variable domain (rest looked up from reference TRBV28 and TRBJ2-7): DVKVTQSSRYLVKRTGEKVFLECVQDMDHENMFWYRQDPGLGLRLIYFSYDVKMKEKGDIPEGYSVSREKKERFSLILESASTNQTSMYLCATRQAYEQYFGPGTRLTVT.

The V call is TRBV27, the J call TRBJ2-7; 7 bases are a match to TRBD1. Germline CDR1 is MNHEY and CDR2 is SMNVEV (reference sequence). CDR3 length: 13 amino acids. V gave up 9 bases and J gave up 5 bases; unmatched junction bases: 10. CDR3 sequence (DNA): TGTGCCAGAGTTAGGGACAGAGGGCACGAGCAGTACTTC. Protein sequence: CARVRDRGHEQYF.

This clone was recorded only once. This CDR3 reads CASSQLAGDTDTQYF. CDR3 DNA: TGCGCCAGCAGTCAACTAGCGGGGGACACAGATACGCAGTATTTT. V gene TRBV4-3 combines with J gene TRBJ2-3; 11 nucleotides match TRBD2. With V trimmed by 6 bases and J by 2 bases, 4 bases remained unmatched. CDR1 is LGHNA, CDR2 YSLEER, per germline. This CDR3 comprises 15 residues.

This clone came up once. The chain carries TRBV30 and TRBJ2-5, with 12 bases aligning to TRBD2. The germline V gene encodes CDR1 GTSNPN and CDR2 SVGIG (reference sequence). The length of the CDR3 is 14 residues. After removal of 3 bases from V and 4 bases from J, the junction contained 3 bases not matched to a gene. The DNA of the CDR3 is TGTGCCTGGAGGGGGGGACTAGCGGGAGAGACCCAGTACTTC. This codes for CAWRGGLAGETQYF.

CDR3 residues: CASSESSTGKETQYF. In nucleotides, the CDR3 is TGCGCCAGCAGTGAGTCGTCGACAGGGAAAGAGACCCAGTACTTC. The rearrangement joins TRBV10-1 to TRBJ2-5; TRBD1 matches 7 bases. V dropped 0 bases and J dropped 3; count of bases not matched to a gene: 4. The V gene's germline CDR1 is WNHNN and CDR2 SYGVQD (reference sequence). This CDR3 region has 15 residues.

The rearrangement joins TRBV9 to TRBJ1-2; 9 bases agree with TRBD1. J lost 5 bases, V lost 2 bases, and 7 bases had no gene match. The CDR3 is 15 amino acids. The V gene's germline CDR1 is SGDLS and CDR2 YYNGEE. The CDR3: CASSVTGTGIYGYTF. The CDR3 DNA follows: TGTGCCAGCAGCGTGACCGGGACAGGGATATATGGCTACACCTTC. Using reference TRBV9 and TRBJ1-2 for the parts outside the CDR3, the full variable domain is DSGVTQTPKHLITATGQRVTLRCSPRSGDLSVYWYQQSLDQGLQFLIQYYNGEERAKGNILERFSAQQFPDLHSELNLSSLELGDSALYFCASSVTGTGIYGYTFGSGTRLTVV.

The table lists this clone with a few counts. The V gene is TRBV5-1, the J gene TRBJ2-1, with 14 bases identical to TRBD2. The CDR3 sequence is 16 residues long. Germline V gene data show CDR1 as SGHRS and CDR2 as YFSETQ. V lost 4 bases and J lost 8; bases outside the gene matches: 8. CDR3 nucleotides: TGCGCCAGCAGCCAGGGGACTAGCGGGAGAATCGATGAGCAGTTCTTC. This encodes CASSQGTSGRIDEQFF.

The rearrangement joins TRBV7-2 to TRBJ1-1; D may be TRBD1 (5 bases). Trimming took 4 bases from V and 5 from J, leaving 17 bases between them. The CDR3 length is 15 residues. The germline V gene encodes CDR1 SGHTA and CDR2 FQGNSA. The CDR3 bases are TGTGCCAGCAGCTCCCTCTTCGGGGGAAGGACTGAAGCTTTCTTT. This encodes CASSSLFGGRTEAFF.

The genes are TRBV9 and TRBJ1-2; 10 nucleotides line up with TRBD1. This CDR3 region has 16 residues. Germline values: CDR1 SGDLS, CDR2 YYNGEE. V lost 0 bases, J lost 8 bases, and 10 bases stayed unmatched. CDR3 sequence: CASSVVGTGDYRGYTF. CDR3 DNA sequence: TGTGCCAGCAGCGTAGTCGGGACAGGGGACTATCGGGGCTACACCTTC.

This clone appeared a few times. The chain employs TRBV5-4 and TRBJ1-1, with 8 nucleotides matching TRBD1. This CDR3 has 13 residues. Trimming at V came to 5 bases and at J to 1 base, leaving 1 base not matched to a gene. Germline values: CDR1 SGHNT, CDR2 YYREEE (reference sequence). The CDR3, as DNA: TGTGCCAGCAGGACAGGGGCGAACACTGAAGCTTTCTTT. Encoded protein: CASRTGANTEAFF.

This rearrangement joins TRBV5-5 to TRBJ1-6; D remains unclear. The V gene's germline CDR1 is SGHKS and CDR2 YYEKEE (reference sequence). CDR3 length: 18 residues. V was pared by 5 bases and J by 11 bases, with 29 bases between. This chain's CDR3 is CASSPHAPRQASGTPLHF. In DNA form, the CDR3 reads TGTGCCAGCAGTCCTCACGCTCCGCGCCAAGCTTCCGGGACACCCCTCCACTTT.

The chain combines TRBV19 with TRBJ2-1, with TRBD1 matching over 8 bases. Germline trimming cut 5 bases from V and 5 bases from J; bases unmatched to any gene: 8. The CDR3 runs to 15 residues. Germline assignment: CDR1 LNHDA and CDR2 SQIVND (reference sequence). The CDR3 DNA is TGTGCCAGTAGTCCCTCGGGGACAGGTAACAATGAGCAGTTCTTC. Its protein product is CASSPSGTGNNEQFF. Full variable domain (rest looked up from reference TRBV19 and TRBJ2-1): DGGITQSPKYLFRKEGQNVTLSCEQNLNHDAMYWYRQDPGQGLRLIYYSQIVNDFQKGDIAEGYSVSREKKESFPLTVTSAQKNPTAFYLCASSPSGTGNNEQFFGPGTRLTVL.

The CDR3 sequence: CASSLSGGAQETQYF. The CDR3 DNA reads TGTGCCAGCAGTTTAAGCGGGGGGGCACAAGAGACCCAGTACTTC. The rearrangement links TRBV28 to TRBJ2-5; 10 nucleotides match TRBD2. The J segment lost 2 bases and the V segment lost 2 bases, leaving 2 bases of the junction unmatched. The germline gives CDR1 MDHEN, CDR2 SYDVKM. CDR3 length: 15 residues.

The chain uses TRBV27 and TRBJ2-7; TRBD2 agrees at 7 bases. The junction had 17 bases not matched to a gene; V was cut back by 6 bases and J by 6 bases. The CDR3 covers 16 residues. Looked up from germline, CDR1 is MNHEY and CDR2 is SMNVEV (reference sequence). This chain's CDR3 is CASRGLKSRLAPEQYF. DNA of the CDR3: TGTGCCAGCAGGGGCTTAAAATCGAGACTAGCACCCGAGCAGTACTTC.

The V call is TRBV9, the J call TRBJ2-1; 13 positions match TRBD2. Losses at the gene ends were 0 bases for V and 1 base for J; bases not matched to a gene: 7. This CDR3 is built from 19 residues. The V gene's germline CDR1 is SGDLS and CDR2 YYNGEE. The CDR3 sequence is CASSVVTSGGPLSYNEQFF. CDR3 coding DNA: TGTGCCAGCAGCGTAGTGACTAGCGGGGGGCCGCTATCCTACAATGAGCAGTTCTTC.

This chain joins TRBV6-6 and TRBJ2-5; the D gene is possibly TRBD1 (6 bases). Germline V gene data show CDR1 as MNHNY and CDR2 as SVGAGI (reference sequence). Trimming removed 7 bases at V and 9 bases at J, with 15 bases between. The CDR3 sequence is 12 residues long. The DNA for the CDR3 is TGTGCCAGCAAGGGGGTTGAGGAGGCCCAGTACTTC. The encoded protein is CASKGVEEAQYF.

The J gene is TRBJ1-2, the V gene TRBV5-6; 8 bases map to TRBD1. This CDR3 comprises 16 residues. Germline CDR1 and CDR2: SGHDT and YYEEEE. The V gene end was trimmed by 2 bases and the J gene end by 0 bases; junction bases not matched to a gene: 6. Here the CDR3 DNA reads TGTGCCAGCAGCTTCAGGGGGCTATCCGCTAACTATGGCTACACCTTC. Its translation: CASSFRGLSANYGYTF.

This clone turned up a few times. The rearrangement joins TRBV4-1 to TRBJ2-7; D remains ambiguous. From germline, CDR1 is MGHRA and CDR2 YSYEKL. The CDR3 is 13 amino acids. The V end lost 1 base, the J end lost 3 bases, and 7 bases lay between the germline ends. The CDR3 region is CASSQGRSYEQYF. CDR3 in DNA: TGCGCCAGCAGCCAAGGGAGAAGCTACGAGCAGTACTTC.

V is TRBV2 and J is TRBJ1-4; TRBD1 might be the D (5 bases). The V and J ends lost 2 bases and 8 bases respectively, with 9 bases between them. The CDR3 has 13 amino acids. Germline V lookup: CDR1 SNHLY, CDR2 FYNNEI. The CDR3 loop reads CASSEWGEEKLFF. As DNA, the CDR3 is TGTGCCAGCAGTGAATGGGGGGAAGAAAAACTGTTTTTT. Variable domain in full (rest from reference TRBV2 and TRBJ1-4): EPEVTQTPSHQVTQMGQEVILRCVPISNHLYFYWYRQILGQKVEFLVSFYNNEISEKSEIFDDQFSVERPDGSNFTLKIRSTKLEDSAMYFCASSEWGEEKLFFGSGTQLSVL.